The 23 T cell receptor beta chains in this list originate from one sample, sequenced in a study of tissue T cells after allogeneic stem cell transplantation. Time point: mouse harvest day 7 after allogeneic transplant. Mouse grafts combined 10^7 T-cell-depleted bone marrow cells with 10^6 splenic CD5+ T cells. Clones were sequenced by immunoSEQ multiplex PCR, and TCRdb holds only the in-frame ones, with some missing. The sample lists several thousand clones, 45% seen once, with 6% to 7.5% in the top ten. Source material: gut tissue. These receptor sequences come from a female BALB/c mouse given C57BL/6 T cells with graft-versus-host disease after an allogeneic hematopoietic cell transplant.

This clone turned up a few times. Germline and genes: mouse. The DNA ends 1 residue before the CDR3 does, and the rest of the CDR3 is filled in from the germline J gene. V usage is TRBV23 and J usage is TRBJ2-7; the tabulated D call, TRBD2, remains unverified against the DNA. The V gene's germline CDR1 is KGHTA and CDR2 FQNQQP. The CDR3 is 13 amino acids. Incomplete CDR3 DNA: TGCTCCAGCAGTCGGCTGGGGGCTTATGAACAGTAC. This encodes CSSSRLGAYEQY. From start to end, the CDR3 is CSSSRLGAYEQYF.

On this clone: Any gene name here is a mouse gene name. The read ends 1 residue shy of where the CDR3 ends; the end is completed using the germline J gene. The chain combines TRBV26 with TRBJ1-3; D is ambiguous. The CDR3 is 14 residues long. The ends were cut back, 2 bases at V and 2 bases at J, with 7 bases in the middle. Germline CDR1 and CDR2: KGHPV and FQNQEV (reference sequence). The CDR3 is CASSLPWTGNTLYF. The CDR3 bases that were read are TGTGCCAGCAGTCTGCCCTGGACTGGAAATACGCTCTAT.

This clone is deemed medium-sized. The listed genes are named as in mouse. Read coverage stops 1 residue before the CDR3 terminus; the germline J gene supplies the remainder. The chain links TRBV26 to TRBJ1-1; D is unresolved. The V end lost 2 bases, the J end lost 1 base, and 5 bases lay between the germline ends. This CDR3 comprises 13 residues. In germline, CDR1 is KGHPV, CDR2 FQNQEV (reference sequence). The CDR3 here is CASSLLKNTEVFF. CDR3 DNA (partial): TGTGCCAGCAGTCTGCTCAAAAACACAGAAGTCTTC.

On this clone: Gene labels here are mouse ones. The read ends 1 residue shy of where the CDR3 ends; the end is completed using the germline J gene. V usage is TRBV13-3 and J usage is TRBJ1-1; 7 bases are shared with TRBD1. The CDR3 is 13 amino acids. J gave up 4 bases and V 5 bases, and 5 bases lay outside the gene matches. Germline V gene sequence: CDR1 NNHDY, CDR2 SYVADS. The covered CDR3 bases are TGTGCCAGCAGCGACAGGGTGGGCACAGAAGTCTTC. Translation: CASSDRVGTEVF. The full CDR3 protein reads CASSDRVGTEVFF.

Comment on this clone: The genes and germline here are from mouse. Read sequence stops 1 residue before the CDR3 end, and the germline J gene provides the missing end. The rearrangement links TRBV26 to TRBJ2-5; D may be TRBD1 or TRBD2 (5 bases each). CDR3 length: 13 amino acids. Germline values: CDR1 KGHPV, CDR2 FQNQEV (reference sequence). The ends were cut back, 2 bases at V and 4 bases at J, with 7 bases in the middle. The sequenced part of the CDR3 DNA is TGTGCCAGCAGTCTGCCGGGGGAAGACACCCAGTAC. Encoded protein: CASSLPGEDTQY. The entire CDR3 is CASSLPGEDTQYF. The whole variable domain, filled in from reference TRBV26 and TRBJ2-5, reads NSKVIQTPRYLVKGQGQKAKMRCIPEKGHPVVFWYQQNKNNEFKFLINFQNQEVLQQIDMTEKRFSAECPSNSPCSLEIQSSEAGDSALYLCASSLPGEDTQYFGPGTRLLVL.

In regard to this clone: The gene symbols are mouse symbols. The read ends 1 residue before the CDR3 terminus; that terminus is restored from the germline J gene. The rearrangement joins TRBV26 to TRBJ1-1; D may be TRBD1 (5 bases). Germline lookup yields CDR1 KGHPV and CDR2 FQNQEV (reference sequence). The CDR3 is 14 amino acids. Trimming took 2 bases from V and 1 from J, leaving 8 bases between them. CDR3: CASSLEQGNTEVFF. The covered CDR3 bases are TGTGCCAGCAGTCTGGAGCAGGGGAACACAGAAGTCTTC.

This clone has more than one count but fewer than ten. Gene names are mouse gene names. The read comes to an end 1 residue before the CDR3 does, leaving the germline J gene to fill in the end. The rearrangement joins TRBV3 to TRBJ2-7, with TRBD1 as a possible D gene (5 bases). Germline V gene data show CDR1 as SNHLY and CDR2 as FYNGKV (reference sequence). Trimming removed 4 bases at V and 3 bases at J, with 7 bases between. This CDR3 spans 12 amino acids. The sequenced CDR3 bases are TGTGCCAGCAGCTCCAGGGTCTATGAACAGTAC. Translating it yields CASSSRVYEQY. The whole CDR3 sequence reads CASSSRVYEQYF.

The sample holds a few counts of this clone. Mouse gene names apply. The read is 1 residue too short to cover the CDR3 end, so that end is filled in from the germline J gene. This chain links TRBV12-1 with TRBJ1-1; TRBD1 matches 9 bases. Germline CDR1 SGHSN, CDR2 HYEKVE. The CDR3 contains 14 residues. The ends lost 5 bases at V and 0 bases at J; junction bases unmatched: 3. CDR3 sequence: CASCRTGANTEVFF. The sequenced CDR3 bases are TGTGCCAGCTGCAGGACAGGGGCAAACACAGAAGTCTTC. Drawing the rest from reference TRBV12-1 and TRBJ1-1, the complete variable domain is DSGVVQSPRHIIKEKGGRSVLTCIPISGHSNVVWYQQTLGKELKFLIQHYEKVERDKGFLPSRFSVQQFDDYHSEMNMSALELEDSAMYFCASCRTGANTEVFFGKGTRLTVV.

Comments on this clone: Gene names are the mouse ones. The observed sequence ends 1 residue before the CDR3 terminus, with the missing tail filled in from the germline J gene. The chain uses TRBV15 and TRBJ2-1, with 9 bases identical to TRBD2. This CDR3 has 15 amino acids. Per the germline V gene, CDR1 is SGHND and CDR2 is FRSKSL. With V trimmed by 3 bases and J by 1 base, 1 base remained unmatched. The part of the CDR3 DNA that was read is TGTGCCAGCAGTTTGCTGGGGGGGAACTATGCTGAGCAGTTC. It encodes CASSLLGGNYAEQF. The complete CDR3 protein is CASSLLGGNYAEQFF.

To note about this clone: Germline and genes here are mouse. The CDR3 goes on 1 residue after the read ends, and that part is filled in from the germline J gene. The rearrangement uses TRBV4 and TRBJ2-4; D remains unclear. CDR1 is LGHDT, CDR2 YNNKQL, per germline (reference sequence). With 5 bases removed from V and 2 bases from J, the gap between germline ends came to 2 bases. The CDR3 is made up of 11 amino acids. The sequenced part of the CDR3 DNA is TGTGCCAGCAGCCCTCAAAACACCTTGTAC. It yields the protein CASSPQNTLY. The whole CDR3 protein is CASSPQNTLYF.

About this clone itself: Germline and genes here are mouse. The read halts 1 residue ahead of the CDR3 end, with the missing end drawn from the germline J gene. V gene TRBV13-1 combines with J gene TRBJ2-3, with D tentatively TRBD1 or TRBD2 (5 bases each). Trimming pared 3 bases from V and 1 base from J, leaving 12 bases between. Germline V gene data show CDR1 as NSHNY and CDR2 as SYGAGN. This CDR3 comprises 15 residues. The CDR3 is CASSGPGVGAETLYF. CDR3 bases read: TGTGCCAGCAGTGGGCCGGGGGTTGGTGCAGAAACGCTGTAT.

This clone appeared a few times. Genes here carry mouse names. The read terminates 1 residue ahead of where the CDR3 ends, so the germline J gene completes it. V is TRBV3 and J is TRBJ2-7; TRBD2 agrees at 7 bases. There are 15 residues in the CDR3. Trimming took 2 bases from V and 0 from J; bases not matched to a gene: 4. The germline gives CDR1 SNHLY, CDR2 FYNGKV (reference sequence). The part of the CDR3 DNA that was read is TGTGCCAGCAGCTTAAGGGTGGGGGGCTCCTATGAACAGTAC. Amino acid sequence: CASSLRVGGSYEQY. The whole CDR3 protein reads CASSLRVGGSYEQYF.

In this sample, this clone turned up a few times. Germline and genes: mouse. Read coverage stops 1 residue before the CDR3 terminus; the germline J gene supplies the remainder. The chain links TRBV16 to TRBJ1-1; D not resolved. Trimming removed 0 bases from V and 3 bases from J, with 5 bases in between. This CDR3 region has 13 residues. Germline V gene lookup returns CDR1 SGHSA and CDR2 FRNQAP. The CDR3 bases that were read are TGTGCAAGCAGCTTAGATCGAGACACAGAAGTCTTC. Amino acids: CASSLDRDTEVF. The whole CDR3 reads CASSLDRDTEVFF. Variable domain in full (rest from reference TRBV16 and TRBJ1-1): NAGVIQTPRHKVTGKGQEATLWCEPISGHSAVFWYRQTIVQGLEFLTYFRNQAPIDDSGMPKERFSAQMPNQSHSTLKIQSTQPQDSAVYLCASSLDRDTEVFFGKGTRLTVV.

With regard to this clone: These gene names are mouse names. The CDR3 is cut off 1 residue early in the read; its end comes from the germline J gene. The chain links TRBV26 to TRBJ1-2; D is undetermined. Trimming shortened V by 3 bases and J by 0 bases, and 5 bases separated the two germline ends. The germline CDR1 and CDR2 sequences are KGHPV and FQNQEV (reference sequence). This CDR3 has 13 residues. Partial CDR3 DNA: TGTGCCAGCAGTCTTCAGCCAAACTCCGACTACACC. Translated, it gives CASSLQPNSDYT. The complete CDR3 sequence is CASSLQPNSDYTF.

Points on this clone: The germline and genes are mouse ones. The sequenced CDR3 bases are TGTGCCAGCAGCGGACTGGGGGATGGTTATGAACAGTAC. It yields the protein CASSGLGDGYEQY. The complete CDR3 protein is CASSGLGDGYEQYF. The chain carries TRBV4 and TRBJ2-7; 10 nucleotides agree with TRBD2. The CDR3 end is not reached by the read, which stops 1 residue before it; the germline J gene fills it in. CDR3 size: 14 residues. Trimming cost V 5 bases and J 4 bases; bases outside gene matches: 5. Per germline, CDR1 LGHDT and CDR2 YNNKQL (reference sequence).

Remarks on this clone: Genes here carry mouse names. The observed sequence ends 1 residue before the CDR3 terminus, with the missing tail filled in from the germline J gene. V usage is TRBV13-1 and J usage is TRBJ2-5, with D possibly being TRBD2 (7 bases). Germline-derived CDR1 and CDR2 are NSHNY and SYGAGN. The CDR3 is 17 amino acids. The V gene lost 0 bases and the J gene lost 2 bases, with 16 bases spanning the gap. CDR3 loop: CASSDAVRGGGQDTQYF. The covered CDR3 bases are TGTGCCAGCAGTGATGCGGTCCGAGGGGGGGGCCAAGACACCCAGTAC.

A note on this clone: The genes are named according to mouse. With the read ending 1 residue before the CDR3 end, the germline J gene is used to fill in that end. The chain has TRBV26 and TRBJ2-5, with 12 positions matching TRBD1. This CDR3 region has 15 residues. The germline gives CDR1 KGHPV, CDR2 FQNQEV (reference sequence). Trimming removed 6 bases from V and 5 bases from J; junction bases left unmatched: 6. The CDR3 DNA, read in part, is TGTGCCAGCAGGAGGGACAGGGGGCGCGGAGACACCCAGTAC. Encoded protein: CASRRDRGRGDTQY. The complete CDR3 sequence is CASRRDRGRGDTQYF. Drawing the rest from reference TRBV26 and TRBJ2-5, the complete variable domain is NSKVIQTPRYLVKGQGQKAKMRCIPEKGHPVVFWYQQNKNNEFKFLINFQNQEVLQQIDMTEKRFSAECPSNSPCSLEIQSSEAGDSALYLCASRRDRGRGDTQYFGPGTRLLVL.

About this clone: Gene names are mouse gene names. Read sequence stops 1 residue before the CDR3 end, and the germline J gene provides the missing end. The V call is TRBV26, the J call TRBJ1-4; 11 bases map to TRBD1. Germline-derived CDR1 and CDR2 are KGHPV and FQNQEV (reference sequence). Germline trimming cut 4 bases from V and 6 bases from J; bases unmatched to any gene: 4. CDR3 length equals 15 residues. Incomplete CDR3 DNA: TGTGCCAGCAGTCCTCCGGGACAGGGGGACGAAAGATTATTT. Protein product: CASSPPGQGDERLF. The CDR3 in its entirety is CASSPPGQGDERLFF.

In this sample, this clone turned up once. The gene names given are mouse names. The DNA ends 1 residue before the CDR3 does, and the rest of the CDR3 is filled in from the germline J gene. The chain joins TRBV26 to TRBJ2-5; TRBD2 matches 14 bases. CDR3 length equals 17 residues. CDR1 and CDR2 from the germline V gene are KGHPV and FQNQEV (reference sequence). V lost 4 bases to trimming and J lost 5 bases; unmatched junction nucleotides: 8. CDR3 DNA, as far as it was read: TGTGCCAGCAGTCACCGGGACTGGGGGGGCATGAGAGACACCCAGTAC. This encodes CASSHRDWGGMRDTQY. The whole CDR3 protein reads CASSHRDWGGMRDTQYF. Supplemented by reference TRBV26 and TRBJ2-5, the full variable domain reads NSKVIQTPRYLVKGQGQKAKMRCIPEKGHPVVFWYQQNKNNEFKFLINFQNQEVLQQIDMTEKRFSAECPSNSPCSLEIQSSEAGDSALYLCASSHRDWGGMRDTQYFGPGTRLLVL.

This clone showed up just a few times. The gene names here belong to mouse. From the germline J gene comes the end of the CDR3, since the read stops 1 residue before it. V gene TRBV13-1 combines with J gene TRBJ2-5; 8 bases match TRBD2. J was trimmed by 2 bases and V by 3 bases; bases with no gene match: 5. The germline V gene has CDR1 NSHNY and CDR2 SYGAGN. This CDR3 is 15 amino acids long. CDR3 region: CASSGGGLGQDTQYF. The sequenced CDR3 bases are TGTGCCAGCAGTGGGGGGGGGCTTGGCCAAGACACCCAGTAC.

In its sample, this clone was seen a few times. All gene names here are mouse names. With the read ending 1 residue before the CDR3 end, the germline J gene is used to fill in that end. The chain has TRBV31 and TRBJ2-1; the D gene is possibly TRBD2 (6 bases). Trimming pared 3 bases from V and 2 bases from J, leaving 8 bases between. The CDR3 consists of 13 residues. Germline CDR1 is GKSSPN and CDR2 is SITVG. CDR3 sequence: CAWRGGDYAEQFF. The CDR3 DNA, read in part, is TGTGCCTGGAGGGGGGGAGACTATGCTGAGCAGTTC. Supplemented by reference TRBV31 and TRBJ2-1, the full variable domain reads AQTIHQWPVAEIKAVGSPLSLGCTIKGKSSPNLYWYWQATGGTLQQLFYSITVGQVESVVQLNLSASRPKDDQFILSTEKLLLSHSGFYLCAWRGGDYAEQFFGPGTRLTVL.

On this clone itself: Mouse names are used for the genes. With the read ending 1 residue before the CDR3 end, the germline J gene is used to fill in that end. V and J are TRBV16 and TRBJ1-2, with TRBD1 identical over 7 bases. The CDR3 is made up of 14 amino acids. The germline gives CDR1 SGHSA, CDR2 FRNQAP. The J segment lost 1 base and the V segment lost 5 bases, leaving 4 bases of the junction unmatched. The CDR3 DNA, read in part, is TGTGCAAGCAGCATGACAGGGATAAACTCCGACTACACC. Its protein product is CASSMTGINSDYT. Given in full, the CDR3 is CASSMTGINSDYTF.

A word on this clone: Genes here carry mouse names. The read ends 1 residue early relative to the CDR3; the germline J gene fills the gap. V and J are TRBV15 and TRBJ2-5; D possibly matches TRBD1 or TRBD2 (5 bases each). The germline V gene encodes CDR1 SGHND and CDR2 FRSKSL. The CDR3 runs 13 residues. Trimming stripped 6 bases from V and 6 bases from J, with 13 bases between. The sequenced CDR3 bases are TGTGCCAGCAGCCGGGACGTCCGGGACACCCAGTAC. Its protein product is CASSRDVRDTQY. The full CDR3 protein reads CASSRDVRDTQYF.